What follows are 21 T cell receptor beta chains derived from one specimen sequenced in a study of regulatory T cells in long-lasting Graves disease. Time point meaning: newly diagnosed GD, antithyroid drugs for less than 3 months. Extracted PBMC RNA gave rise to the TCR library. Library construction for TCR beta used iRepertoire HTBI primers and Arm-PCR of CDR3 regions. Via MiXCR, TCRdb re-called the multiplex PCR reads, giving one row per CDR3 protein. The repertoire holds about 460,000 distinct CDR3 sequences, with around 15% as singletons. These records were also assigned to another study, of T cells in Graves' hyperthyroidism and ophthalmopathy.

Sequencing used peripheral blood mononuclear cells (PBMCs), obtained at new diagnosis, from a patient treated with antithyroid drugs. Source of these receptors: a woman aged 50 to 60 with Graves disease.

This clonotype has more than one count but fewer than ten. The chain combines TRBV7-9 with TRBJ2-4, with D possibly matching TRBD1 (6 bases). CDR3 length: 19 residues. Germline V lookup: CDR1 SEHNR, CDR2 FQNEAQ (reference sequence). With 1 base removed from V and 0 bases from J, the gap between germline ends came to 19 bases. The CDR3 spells CASSLEGTRSLLAKNIQYF. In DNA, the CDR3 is TGTGCCAGCAGCTTAGAGGGGACACGGTCACTCCTAGCCAAAAACATTCAGTACTTC.

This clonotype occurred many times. The CDR3 loop reads CASSAGGSSSGNTIYF. The CDR3 region has the DNA TGTGCCAGCAGCGCAGGGGGCTCAAGCTCTGGAAACACCATATATTTT. V usage is TRBV11-2 and J usage is TRBJ1-3, with TRBD1 identical over 8 bases. The CDR3 contains 16 residues. V was pared by 5 bases and J by 0 bases, with 6 bases of the junction left unmatched. Germline CDR1 SGHAT, CDR2 FQNNGV.

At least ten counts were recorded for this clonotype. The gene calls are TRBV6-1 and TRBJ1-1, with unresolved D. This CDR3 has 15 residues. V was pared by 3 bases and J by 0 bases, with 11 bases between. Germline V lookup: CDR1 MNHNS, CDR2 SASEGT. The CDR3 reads CASSEGQLMNTEAFF. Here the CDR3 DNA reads TGTGCCAGCAGTGAGGGCCAACTAATGAACACTGAAGCTTTCTTT.

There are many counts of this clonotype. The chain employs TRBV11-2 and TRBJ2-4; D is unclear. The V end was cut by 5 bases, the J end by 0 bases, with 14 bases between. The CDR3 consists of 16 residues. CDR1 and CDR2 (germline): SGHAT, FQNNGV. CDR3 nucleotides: TGTGCCAGCAGCCATACAGATATACTAGCCAAAAACATTCAGTACTTC. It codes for CASSHTDILAKNIQYF.

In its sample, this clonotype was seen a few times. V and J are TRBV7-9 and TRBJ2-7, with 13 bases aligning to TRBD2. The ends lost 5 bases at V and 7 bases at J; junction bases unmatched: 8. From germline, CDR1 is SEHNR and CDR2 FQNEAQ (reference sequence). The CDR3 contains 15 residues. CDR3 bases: TGTGCCAGCAGCCCTCGACTAGCGGGAGGTGGGGAGCAGTACTTC. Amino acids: CASSPRLAGGGEQYF.

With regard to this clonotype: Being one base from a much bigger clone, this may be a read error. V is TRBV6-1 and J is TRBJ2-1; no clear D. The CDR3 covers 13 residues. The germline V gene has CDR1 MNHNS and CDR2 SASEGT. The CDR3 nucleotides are TGTGCCAGACGGAGAACGGGCTACAATGAGCAGTCCTTC. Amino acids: CARRRTGYNEQSF.

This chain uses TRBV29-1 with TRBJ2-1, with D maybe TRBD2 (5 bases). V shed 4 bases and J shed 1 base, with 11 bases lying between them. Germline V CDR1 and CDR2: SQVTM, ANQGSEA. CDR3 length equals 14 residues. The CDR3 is CSVVFRESYNEQFF. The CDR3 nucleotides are TGCAGCGTTGTATTCCGGGAATCCTACAATGAGCAGTTCTTC.

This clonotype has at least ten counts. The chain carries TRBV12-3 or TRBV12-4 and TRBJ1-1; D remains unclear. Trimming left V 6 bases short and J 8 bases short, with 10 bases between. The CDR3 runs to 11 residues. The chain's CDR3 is CASREGREAFF. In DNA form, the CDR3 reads TGTGCCAGCAGGGAGGGCAGGGAAGCTTTCTTT.

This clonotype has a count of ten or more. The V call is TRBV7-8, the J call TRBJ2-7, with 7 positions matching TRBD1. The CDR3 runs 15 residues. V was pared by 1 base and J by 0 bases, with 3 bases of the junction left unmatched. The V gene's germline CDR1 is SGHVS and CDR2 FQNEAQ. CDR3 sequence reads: CASSLVGQPSYEQYF. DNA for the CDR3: TGTGCCAGCAGCTTAGTGGGACAGCCCTCCTACGAGCAGTACTTC.

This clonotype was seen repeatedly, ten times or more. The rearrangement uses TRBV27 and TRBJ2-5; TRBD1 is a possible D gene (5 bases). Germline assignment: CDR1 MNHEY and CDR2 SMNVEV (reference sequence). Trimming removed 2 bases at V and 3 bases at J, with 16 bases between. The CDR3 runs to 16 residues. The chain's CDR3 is CASSLGLGENEETQYF. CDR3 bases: TGTGCCAGCAGTTTAGGGCTAGGGGAAAACGAAGAGACCCAGTACTTC.

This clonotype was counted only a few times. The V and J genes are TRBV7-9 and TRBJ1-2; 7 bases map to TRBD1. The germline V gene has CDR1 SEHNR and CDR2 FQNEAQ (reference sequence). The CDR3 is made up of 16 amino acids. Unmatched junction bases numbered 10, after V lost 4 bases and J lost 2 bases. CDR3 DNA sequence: TGTGCCAGCAGCTCACTCAGTGGGACAGAGAACTATGGCTACACCTTC. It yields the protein CASSSLSGTENYGYTF.

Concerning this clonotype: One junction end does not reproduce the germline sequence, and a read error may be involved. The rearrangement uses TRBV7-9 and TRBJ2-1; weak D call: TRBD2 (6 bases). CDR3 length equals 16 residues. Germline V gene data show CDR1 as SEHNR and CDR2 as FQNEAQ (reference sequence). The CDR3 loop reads CASSHGLTGSYNEQFF. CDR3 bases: TGCGCCAGCAGCCACGGACTAACGGGCTCCTACAATGAGCAGTTCTTC. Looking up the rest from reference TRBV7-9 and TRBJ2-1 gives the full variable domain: DTGVSQNPRHKITKRGQNVTFRCDPISEHNRLYWYRQTLGQGPEFLTYFQNEAQLEKSRLLSDRFSAERPKGSFSTLEIQRTEQGDSAMYLCASSHGLTGSYNEQFFGPGTRLTVL.

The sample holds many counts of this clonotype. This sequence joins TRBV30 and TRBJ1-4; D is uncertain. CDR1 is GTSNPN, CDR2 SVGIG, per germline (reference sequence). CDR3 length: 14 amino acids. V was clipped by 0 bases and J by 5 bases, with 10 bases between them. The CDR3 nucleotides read TGTGCCTGGAGTGTGGGTTGGGAAAATGAAAAACTGTTTTTT. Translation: CAWSVGWENEKLFF.

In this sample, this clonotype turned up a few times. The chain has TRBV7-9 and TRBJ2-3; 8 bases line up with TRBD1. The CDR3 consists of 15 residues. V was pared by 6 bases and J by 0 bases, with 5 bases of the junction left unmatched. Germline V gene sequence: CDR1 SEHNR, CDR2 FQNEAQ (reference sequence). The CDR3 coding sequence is TGTGCCAGCAGTTTCAGGGGGCTTAGCACAGATACGCAGTATTTT. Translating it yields CASSFRGLSTDTQYF.

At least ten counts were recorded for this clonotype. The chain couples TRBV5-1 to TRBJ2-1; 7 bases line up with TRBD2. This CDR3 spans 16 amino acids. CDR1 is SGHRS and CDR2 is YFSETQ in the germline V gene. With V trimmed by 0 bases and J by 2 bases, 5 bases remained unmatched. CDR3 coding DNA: TGCGCCAGCAGCTTGGCGTCTAGCGGAGCCTACAATGAGCAGTTCTTC. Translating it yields CASSLASSGAYNEQFF.

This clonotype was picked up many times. CDR3 region: CASSPRAVAGSYEQYF. DNA for the CDR3: TGTGCCAGCAGCCCGAGGGCGGTAGCGGGCTCCTACGAGCAGTACTTC. The chain links TRBV7-9 to TRBJ2-7; 7 bases are a match to TRBD2. The J segment lost 0 bases and the V segment lost 5 bases, leaving 10 bases of the junction unmatched. The CDR3 has 16 amino acids. Germline V CDR1 and CDR2: SEHNR, FQNEAQ (reference sequence).

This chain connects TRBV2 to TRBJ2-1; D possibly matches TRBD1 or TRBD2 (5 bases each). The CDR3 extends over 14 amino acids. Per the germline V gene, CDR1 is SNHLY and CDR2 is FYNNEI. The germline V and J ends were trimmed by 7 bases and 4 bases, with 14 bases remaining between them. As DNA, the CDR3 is TGTGCCAGCACCGAAGAGGGGCTTTACAATGAGCAGTTCTTC. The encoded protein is CASTEEGLYNEQFF.

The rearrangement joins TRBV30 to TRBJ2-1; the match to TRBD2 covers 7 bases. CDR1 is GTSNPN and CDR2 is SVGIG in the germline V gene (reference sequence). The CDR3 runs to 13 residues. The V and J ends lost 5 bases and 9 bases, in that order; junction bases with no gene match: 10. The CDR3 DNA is TGTGCCTGGTGGGAGGGGCGCAGAAGTGAGCAGTTCTTC. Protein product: CAWWEGRRSEQFF.

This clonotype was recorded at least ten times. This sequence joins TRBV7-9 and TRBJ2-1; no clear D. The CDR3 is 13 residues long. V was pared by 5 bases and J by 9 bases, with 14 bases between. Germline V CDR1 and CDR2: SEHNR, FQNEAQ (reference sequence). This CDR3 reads CASSPPSFPEQFF. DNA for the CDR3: TGTGCCAGCAGCCCCCCCAGTTTTCCTGAGCAGTTCTTC. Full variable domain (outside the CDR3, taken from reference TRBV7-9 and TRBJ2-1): DTGVSQNPRHKITKRGQNVTFRCDPISEHNRLYWYRQTLGQGPEFLTYFQNEAQLEKSRLLSDRFSAERPKGSFSTLEIQRTEQGDSAMYLCASSPPSFPEQFFGPGTRLTVL.

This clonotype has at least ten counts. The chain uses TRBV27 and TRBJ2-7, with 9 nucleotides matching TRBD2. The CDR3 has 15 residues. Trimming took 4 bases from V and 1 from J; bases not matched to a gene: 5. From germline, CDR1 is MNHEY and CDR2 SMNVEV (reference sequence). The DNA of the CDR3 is TGTGCCAGCAGTTCTCGACTAGCGGATTCCTACGAGCAGTACTTC. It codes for CASSSRLADSYEQYF.

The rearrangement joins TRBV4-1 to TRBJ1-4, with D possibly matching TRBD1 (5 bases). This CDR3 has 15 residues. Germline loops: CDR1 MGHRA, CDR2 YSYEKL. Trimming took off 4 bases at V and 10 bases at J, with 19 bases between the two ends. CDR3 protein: CASSPVLGTTLKLFF. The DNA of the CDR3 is TGCGCCAGCAGCCCAGTCTTGGGGACTACGTTAAAACTGTTTTTT.